These 18 T cell receptor beta chains were sequenced from one sample in a study of T cell responses to AZD1222 COVID-19 vaccine (dated by TCRdb to the early 2020s). In the paper's terms, the time point label means: baseline before first vaccination. Library construction relied on the immunoSEQ multiplex PCR assay. The clones in this table, taken by TCRdb from immuneACCESS, are in-frame only. Not every clone is retained; where verified, under half of the shortfall comes from an unresolved V gene, and the cause of the rest is unknown. The sample table lists 90,000 to 130,000 clones, around 93% of them with a count of one. The ten largest clones represent about 7.8% of the sample. Source: peripheral blood, taken on day 0 of AZD1222 vaccination. These receptors were taken from an adult in good health.

The chain is built from TRBV2 and TRBJ1-5; 9 nucleotides agree with TRBD1. The CDR3 loop spans 14 amino acids. From germline, CDR1 is SNHLY and CDR2 FYNNEI. J was trimmed by 4 bases and V by 8 bases; bases with no gene match: 6. The CDR3 sequence: CASLTDRGNQPQHF. The CDR3 nucleotides read TGTGCCAGCTTGACCGACAGGGGGAATCAGCCCCAGCATTTT.

The gene calls are TRBV28 and TRBJ1-2, with D hard to call. The CDR3 is 12 amino acids. Trimming cost V 5 bases and J 8 bases, with 12 bases left between them. Germline CDR1 MDHEN, CDR2 SYDVKM. CDR3 in DNA: TGTGCCAGCAGTAGCCTTTCGAGGGGCTACACCTTC. Translated: CASSSLSRGYTF.

J is TRBJ2-7 and V is TRBV3-1 (or the pseudogene TRBV3-2), with 11 bases fitting TRBD1. The CDR3 is made up of 15 amino acids. Germline values: CDR1 LGHDT, CDR2 YNNKEL (reference sequence). J gave up 2 bases and V 4 bases, and 4 bases lay outside the gene matches. The CDR3 loop is CASSPGTGGAYEQYF. The CDR3 DNA follows: TGTGCCAGCAGCCCCGGGACAGGGGGGGCCTACGAGCAGTACTTC.

The chain uses TRBV6-5 and TRBJ1-2; no firm D call. The CDR3 totals 15 residues. Germline V gene data show CDR1 as MNHEY and CDR2 as SVGAGI. Trimming left V 5 bases short and J 3 bases short, with 16 bases between. The CDR3 region is CASSRQLLFDYGYTF. The CDR3 DNA is TGTGCCAGCAGTCGGCAGCTCTTATTTGACTATGGCTACACCTTC.

This sequence joins TRBV3-1 (or the pseudogene TRBV3-2) and TRBJ2-1; the D call may be TRBD1 or TRBD2 (5 bases each). CDR1 is LGHDT, CDR2 YNNKEL, per germline (reference sequence). V lost 4 bases and J 3 bases, leaving 10 bases between the germline ends. The CDR3 covers 14 residues. CDR3: CASSRWDRYNEQFF. The CDR3 DNA reads TGTGCCAGCAGCCGCTGGGACCGCTACAATGAGCAGTTCTTC.

The rearrangement joins TRBV7-2 to TRBJ2-3, with a tentative D call TRBD2 (6 bases). The CDR3 runs 15 residues. The germline V gene has CDR1 SGHTA and CDR2 FQGNSA. The V and J ends lost 5 bases and 0 bases respectively, with 12 bases between them. The CDR3 loop is CASSRRTTSTDTQYF. The CDR3 nucleotides read TGTGCCAGCAGCCGGAGGACTACAAGCACAGATACGCAGTATTTT.

The rearrangement uses TRBV2 and TRBJ1-1; D call uncertain. V was shortened by 4 bases and J by 4 bases, with 10 bases between the two germline ends. The CDR3 runs 13 residues. Germline-derived CDR1 and CDR2 are SNHLY and FYNNEI. For the CDR3, the DNA is TGTGCCAGCAGTGGGGGAATGAGCACTGAAGCTTTCTTT. Translating gives CASSGGMSTEAFF.

CDR3 in DNA: TGTGCCAGTAGTATACACGGTTCCTACGAGCAGTACTTC. Translated: CASSIHGSYEQYF. The chain carries TRBV19 and TRBJ2-7; D gene unclear. The CDR3 loop spans 13 amino acids. The germline gives CDR1 LNHDA, CDR2 SQIVND (reference sequence). Trimming left V 2 bases short and J 1 base short, with 6 bases between. Combining the CDR3 with reference TRBV19 and TRBJ2-7 gives the whole variable domain DGGITQSPKYLFRKEGQNVTLSCEQNLNHDAMYWYRQDPGQGLRLIYYSQIVNDFQKGDIAEGYSVSREKKESFPLTVTSAQKNPTAFYLCASSIHGSYEQYFGPGTRLTVT.

V and J are TRBV5-6 and TRBJ1-6; D call uncertain. Germline loops: CDR1 SGHDT, CDR2 YYEEEE. CDR3 length equals 16 residues. Trimming removed 0 bases at V and 5 bases at J, with 12 bases between. This chain's CDR3 is CASSLDRALDNSPLHF. The CDR3 DNA is TGTGCCAGCAGCTTGGATAGGGCTTTGGATAATTCACCCCTCCACTTT.

The DNA of the CDR3 is TGTGCCAGCAGTTACTTCAGGGGGGACACCATATATTTT. Its translation is CASSYFRGDTIYF. The V and J genes are TRBV6-5 and TRBJ1-3, with 7 bases identical to TRBD1. CDR3 length equals 13 residues. Unmatched junction bases numbered 2, after V lost 1 base and J lost 8 bases. From germline, CDR1 is MNHEY and CDR2 SVGAGI.

The CDR3 sequence: CASRATGETEAFF. Here the CDR3 DNA reads TGTGCCAGCAGGGCCACAGGGGAAACTGAAGCTTTCTTT. The chain has TRBV2 and TRBJ1-1; 7 bases are a match to TRBD1. Germline CDR1 is SNHLY and CDR2 is FYNNEI. V shed 6 bases and J 5 bases; nucleotides not matched to a gene: 6. The CDR3 consists of 13 residues.

The chain is built from TRBV5-1 and TRBJ1-5; TRBD1 aligns across 8 bases. This CDR3 has 15 residues. Trimming cost V 0 bases and J 7 bases; bases outside gene matches: 6. Germline assignment: CDR1 SGHRS and CDR2 YFSETQ. In nucleotides, the CDR3 is TGCGCCAGCAGCTTGGAACCAGGGGGCGGGCAGCCCCAGCATTTT. Translating gives CASSLEPGGGQPQHF.

The rearrangement uses TRBV28 and TRBJ1-5, with a tentative D call TRBD1 (6 bases). This CDR3 is built from 15 residues. CDR1 is MDHEN and CDR2 is SYDVKM in the germline V gene. The ends were cut back, 5 bases at V and 11 bases at J, with 22 bases in the middle. The CDR3 bases are TGTGCCAGCAGTGGGGGCGGGGGCAGGGCGTCGGCCCAGCATTTT. Translated, it gives CASSGGGGRASAQHF.

This chain uses TRBV29-1 with TRBJ1-1; no clear D gene. The CDR3 has 8 amino acids. CDR1 is SQVTM, CDR2 ANQGSEA, per germline. V lost 5 bases and J 8 bases, leaving 3 bases between the germline ends. CDR3 in DNA: TGCAGCGTTAGGGAAGCTTTCTTT. Its protein product is CSVREAFF. Supplemented by reference TRBV29-1 and TRBJ1-1, the full variable domain reads SAVISQKPSRDICQRGTSLTIQCQVDSQVTMMFWYRQQPGQSLTLIATANQGSEATYESGFVIDKFPISRPNLTFSTLTVSNMSPEDSSIYLCSVREAFFGQGTRLTVV.

Here the CDR3 reads CASSQRGNTIYF. For the CDR3, the DNA is TGTGCCAGCAGCCAACGGGGAAACACCATATATTTT. The chain links TRBV3-1 (or the pseudogene TRBV3-2) to TRBJ1-3; no reliable D call. The V and J ends lost 2 bases and 4 bases respectively, with 3 bases between them. The germline V gene has CDR1 LGHDT and CDR2 YNNKEL (reference sequence). This CDR3 contains 12 residues.

The chain employs TRBV30 and TRBJ2-3; D is undetermined. This CDR3 is 12 amino acids long. V dropped 7 bases and J dropped 2 bases, with 10 bases sitting between them. Germline V gene lookup returns CDR1 GTSNPN and CDR2 SVGIG (reference sequence). The CDR3 region is CAYQQNTDTQYF. CDR3 nucleotides: TGTGCCTACCAACAGAACACAGATACGCAGTATTTT. Full variable domain (outside the CDR3, taken from reference TRBV30 and TRBJ2-3): SQTIHQWPATLVQPVGSPLSLECTVEGTSNPNLYWYRQAAGRGLQLLFYSVGIGQISSEVPQNLSASRPQDRQFILSSKKLLLSDSGFYLCAYQQNTDTQYFGPGTRLTVL.

A single count supports this clone. This chain connects TRBV5-8 to TRBJ2-3; D could derive from TRBD1 or TRBD2 (6 bases each). Looked up from germline, CDR1 is SGHTS and CDR2 is YDEGEE. The CDR3 runs 15 residues. V was cut by 0 bases and J by 2 bases, with 10 bases left in between. The CDR3 region is CASSLEGGSTDTQYF. The CDR3 region has the DNA TGTGCCAGCAGCTTGGAGGGGGGCTCCACAGATACGCAGTATTTT. The full variable domain, completed using reference TRBV5-8 and TRBJ2-3, is EAGVTQSPTHLIKTRGQQATLRCSPISGHTSVYWYQQALGLGLQFLLWYDEGEERNRGNFPPRFSGRQFPNYSSELNVNALELEDSALYLCASSLEGGSTDTQYFGPGTRLTVL.

The chain couples TRBV18 to TRBJ2-3; D remains ambiguous. Germline assignment: CDR1 KGHSH and CDR2 LQKENI. With 4 bases removed from V and 4 bases from J, the gap between germline ends came to 15 bases. The CDR3 has 15 residues. Here the CDR3 DNA reads TGTGCCAGCTCACTCGACGGAGATTACCCAGATACGCAGTATTTT. This gives the protein CASSLDGDYPDTQYF. Using reference TRBV18 and TRBJ2-3 for the parts outside the CDR3, the full variable domain is NAGVMQNPRHLVRRRGQEARLRCSPMKGHSHVYWYRQLPEEGLKFMVYLQKENIIDESGMPKERFSAEFPKEGPSILRIQQVVRGDSAAYFCASSLDGDYPDTQYFGPGTRLTVL.